The 21 T cell receptor beta chains in this list originate from one sample, sequenced in a study of a mutant IDH1 vaccine in newly diagnosed glioma. The table came from immunoSEQ multiplex PCR; TCRdb's copy has only in-frame clones and leaves some out. The profile shows roughly 50,000 clones, around 84% of them singletons. Time point denoted: week 35, safety follow-up. Every single dose of the vaccine, 300 ug of mutant IDH1 20-mer peptide, came with topical imiquimod. These receptors are not linked to any known antigen. The sequencing here drew on PBMCs, taken from a glioma patient whose treatment included an IDH1 peptide vaccine. The source is a woman aged 18-35 years with glioma.

This clone was seen only once. The chain recombines TRBV10-2 with TRBJ2-5; 7 bases are a match to TRBD2. Looked up from germline, CDR1 is WSHSY and CDR2 is SAAADI. J gave up 4 bases and V 8 bases, and 1 base lay outside the gene matches. The CDR3 is made up of 11 amino acids. Written as DNA, the CDR3 is TGCGCCAGCGGGAGGGGAGAGACCCAGTACTTC. Residues: CASGRGETQYF.

The rearrangement links TRBV5-6 to TRBJ1-1; D ambiguous. Germline values: CDR1 SGHDT, CDR2 YYEEEE. CDR3 length: 13 amino acids. The V end was cut by 2 bases, the J end by 8 bases, with 13 bases between. For the CDR3, the DNA is TGTGCCAGCAGCTTTCGGGTTGGACGGGAAGCTTTCTTT. Translated, it gives CASSFRVGREAFF.

The rearrangement links TRBV7-8 to TRBJ1-1; D might be TRBD1 (5 bases). The CDR3 consists of 14 residues. Deletions cut 5 bases from V and 2 bases from J, with 12 bases between. Germline CDR1 SGHVS, CDR2 FQNEAQ. The CDR3 loop is CASSHGTLNTEAFF. The CDR3 DNA follows: TGTGCCAGCAGCCACGGGACCCTCAACACTGAAGCTTTCTTT. The variable domain in full, completed from reference TRBV7-8 and TRBJ1-1, reads GAGVSQSPRYKVAKRGQDVALRCDPISGHVSLFWYQQALGQGPEFLTYFQNEAQLDKSGLPSDRFFAERPEGSVSTLKIQRTQQEDSAVYLCASSHGTLNTEAFFGQGTRLTVV.

The gene calls are TRBV5-4 and TRBJ1-3; D uncertain. Germline CDR1 is SGHNT and CDR2 is YYREEE (reference sequence). The CDR3 covers 13 residues. Trimming cost V 1 base and J 9 bases, with 11 bases left between them. The CDR3 reads CASSLPPSGTIYF. DNA of the CDR3: TGTGCCAGCAGCTTGCCCCCCTCGGGCACCATATATTTT.

V usage is TRBV5-6 and J usage is TRBJ2-7; 7 bases are a match to TRBD1. Unmatched junction bases numbered 6, after V lost 2 bases and J lost 4 bases. In germline, CDR1 is SGHDT, CDR2 YYEEEE. This CDR3 spans 14 amino acids. The CDR3 loop reads CASSLGDSPYEQYF. Here the CDR3 DNA reads TGTGCCAGCAGCTTAGGGGACAGCCCTTACGAGCAGTACTTC. Variable domain in full (rest from reference TRBV5-6 and TRBJ2-7): DAGVTQSPTHLIKTRGQQVTLRCSPKSGHDTVSWYQQALGQGPQFIFQYYEEEERQRGNFPDRFSGHQFPNYSSELNVNALLLGDSALYLCASSLGDSPYEQYFGPGTRLTVT.

The V call is TRBV7-2, the J call TRBJ2-1, with 7 bases lining up with TRBD1. Germline CDR1 is SGHTA and CDR2 is FQGNSA. The CDR3 consists of 15 residues. J lost 0 bases, V lost 4 bases, and 3 bases had no gene match. The CDR3 DNA sequence: TGTGCCAGCAGCTCCGCAGGGGGCTCCTACAATGAGCAGTTCTTC. Protein sequence: CASSSAGGSYNEQFF.

The V gene is TRBV4-3, the J gene TRBJ2-3, with D possibly TRBD1 on 7 matching bases. There are 18 residues in the CDR3. V lost 5 bases to trimming and J lost 2 bases, with 23 bases between them. Germline V gene data show CDR1 as LGHNA and CDR2 as YSLEER. The CDR3 reads CASSKRGQGGTLTDTQYF. DNA for the CDR3: TGCGCCAGCAGCAAGAGGGGGCAAGGGGGGACCCTCACAGATACGCAGTATTTT.

The V and J genes are TRBV25-1 and TRBJ1-2, with no clear D. The CDR3 has 14 amino acids. Germline V lookup: CDR1 MGHDK, CDR2 SYGVNS. V was cut by 6 bases and J by 8 bases, with 19 bases left in between. Written as DNA, the CDR3 is TGTGCCAGCAGGAAGCGAACAGTAATAAAGGGCTACACCTTC. Translating gives CASRKRTVIKGYTF.

The rearrangement joins TRBV7-6 to TRBJ2-3, with 9 bases identical to TRBD1. Germline V lookup: CDR1 SGHVS, CDR2 FNYEAQ. The CDR3 length is 14 residues. The junction had 2 bases not matched to a gene; V was cut back by 5 bases and J by 2 bases. CDR3 sequence (DNA): TGTGCCAGCAGCCACAGGGGGCTCACAGATACGCAGTATTTT. This sequence encodes CASSHRGLTDTQYF.

This clone was counted only a few times. V usage is TRBV7-3 and J usage is TRBJ1-1; possibly TRBD1 for D (6 bases). V was pared by 5 bases and J by 5 bases, with 12 bases between. The CDR3 loop spans 13 amino acids. Germline CDR1 reads SGHTA; CDR2 reads FQGTGA. CDR3 protein: CASSLGGRTEAFF. CDR3 nucleotides: TGTGCCAGCAGCCTAGGGGGGCGTACTGAAGCTTTCTTT.

To note about this clone: Its ends do not fully match the called genes, so a read error is possible. The chain couples TRBV7-7 to TRBJ2-1, with 10 positions matching TRBD2. Germline CDR1 is SSHAT and CDR2 is FNYEAQ (reference sequence). The CDR3 is made up of 16 amino acids. The CDR3 nucleotides are TGTGCTAGCAGCGCACTAGCGGGGAGCTCCTACAATGAGCAGTTCTTC. Its protein product is CASSALAGSSYNEQFF.

The V gene is TRBV4-1, the J gene TRBJ2-1; unclear D gene. This CDR3 has 13 residues. CDR1 and CDR2 from the germline V gene are MGHRA and YSYEKL. Trimming removed 1 base at V and 10 bases at J, with 11 bases between. CDR3 DNA: TGCGCCAGCAGCCAAGCTGACGCTCAGGAGCAGTTCTTC. Amino acid sequence: CASSQADAQEQFF.

The V gene is TRBV12-5, the J gene TRBJ2-2, with a weak D call TRBD1 (5 bases). The CDR3 is 16 residues long. The germline V gene encodes CDR1 LGHNT and CDR2 FRNRAP. The V end lost 4 bases, the J end lost 8 bases, and 20 bases lay between the germline ends. CDR3 nucleotides: TGTGCTAGTGGTTCCCCTGACATAGGGGAATCGGGGGAGCTGTTTTTT. Protein product: CASGSPDIGESGELFF. The complete variable domain, with remaining parts taken from reference TRBV12-5 and TRBJ2-2, reads DARVTQTPRHKVTEMGQEVTMRCQPILGHNTVFWYRQTMMQGLELLAYFRNRAPLDDSGMPKDRFSAEMPDATLATLKIQPSEPRDSAVYFCASGSPDIGESGELFFGEGSRLTVL.

V usage is TRBV4-2 and J usage is TRBJ2-1; 8 bases match TRBD2. There are 15 residues in the CDR3. The junction had 6 bases not matched to a gene; V was cut back by 0 bases and J by 8 bases. Looked up from germline, CDR1 is LGHNA and CDR2 is YNFKEQ. DNA of the CDR3: TGTGCCAGCAGCCAAGATCGAGCGGGGGCGGATGAGCAGTTCTTC. This translates into CASSQDRAGADEQFF.

The genes are TRBV29-1 and TRBJ1-2, with TRBD1 matching over 8 bases. Per germline, CDR1 SQVTM and CDR2 ANQGSEA. The CDR3 spans 14 residues. J gave up 8 bases and V 1 base, and 9 bases lay outside the gene matches. CDR3 coding DNA: TGCAGCGTTGAAGCGACAGGGGTTGTAGTCGGCTACACCTTC. Its translation is CSVEATGVVVGYTF.

This clone was recorded a few times. The J gene is TRBJ1-1, the V gene TRBV10-3; weak D call: TRBD1 (5 bases). The CDR3 runs to 14 residues. V dropped 2 bases and J dropped 0 bases, with 7 bases sitting between them. The germline CDR1 and CDR2 sequences are ENHRY and SYGVKD. The CDR3 sequence: CAISETGLNTEAFF. The CDR3, as DNA: TGTGCCATCAGTGAGACAGGACTGAACACTGAAGCTTTCTTT.

This clone was detected a few times. The chain combines TRBV19 with TRBJ1-1; D unclear. Trimming stripped 5 bases from V and 4 bases from J, with 11 bases between. The V gene's germline CDR1 is LNHDA and CDR2 SQIVND (reference sequence). This CDR3 has 13 amino acids. CDR3 residues: CASSGRVGTEAFF. DNA of the CDR3: TGTGCCAGTAGTGGGAGAGTTGGCACTGAAGCTTTCTTT.

The rearrangement uses TRBV28 and TRBJ2-4; 8 nucleotides match TRBD2. Germline V gene sequence: CDR1 MDHEN, CDR2 SYDVKM. V dropped 1 base and J dropped 3; count of bases not matched to a gene: 8. The CDR3 has 17 residues. Written as DNA, the CDR3 is TGTGCCAGCAGTTTATATACTAGCGGTATCGGCAAAAACATTCAGTACTTC. It is translated as CASSLYTSGIGKNIQYF.

CDR3 protein: CASSYRMGEQYF. The CDR3 DNA reads TGTGCCAGCAGTTACCGGATGGGCGAGCAGTACTTC. The rearrangement joins TRBV6-5 to TRBJ2-7; unclear D gene. Germline lookup yields CDR1 MNHEY and CDR2 SVGAGI. V lost 2 bases, J lost 6 bases, and 8 bases lay in between. CDR3 size: 12 residues.

This clone was observed a few times. This chain connects TRBV2 to TRBJ2-3; D may be TRBD1 or TRBD2 (5 bases each). V was clipped by 6 bases and J by 8 bases, with 12 bases between them. Germline loops: CDR1 SNHLY, CDR2 FYNNEI. The CDR3 extends over 12 amino acids. CDR3 in DNA: TGTGCCAGCAGGCCCGACGGGGCTACGCAGTATTTT. This translates into CASRPDGATQYF.

The V gene is TRBV7-2, the J gene TRBJ2-7, with 12 bases aligning to TRBD2. Germline V gene lookup returns CDR1 SGHTA and CDR2 FQGNSA. Trimming cost V 5 bases and J 3 bases; bases outside gene matches: 5. There are 15 residues in the CDR3. The CDR3 DNA sequence: TGTGCCAGCAGCCGTCAACTAGCGGGAGGCTACGAGCAGTACTTC. Protein product: CASSRQLAGGYEQYF.